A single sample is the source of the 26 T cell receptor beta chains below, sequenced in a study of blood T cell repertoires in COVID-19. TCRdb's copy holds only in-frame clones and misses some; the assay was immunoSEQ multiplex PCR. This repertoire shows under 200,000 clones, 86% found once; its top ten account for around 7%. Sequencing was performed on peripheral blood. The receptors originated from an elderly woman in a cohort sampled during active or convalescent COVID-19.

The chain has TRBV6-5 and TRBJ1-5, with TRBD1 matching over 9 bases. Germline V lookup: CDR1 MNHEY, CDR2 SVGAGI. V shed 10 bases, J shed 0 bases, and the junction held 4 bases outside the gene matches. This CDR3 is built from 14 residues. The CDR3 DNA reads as TGTGCCACCCGACAGGGGGTTAGCAATCAGCCCCAGCATTTT. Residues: CATRQGVSNQPQHF.

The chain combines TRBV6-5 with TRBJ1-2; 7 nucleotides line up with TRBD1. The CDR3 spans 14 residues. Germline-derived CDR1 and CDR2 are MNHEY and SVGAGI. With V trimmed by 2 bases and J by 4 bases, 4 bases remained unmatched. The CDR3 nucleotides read TGTGCCAGCAGTTACAGGGGGCAAGGCTATGGCTACACCTTC. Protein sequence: CASSYRGQGYGYTF.

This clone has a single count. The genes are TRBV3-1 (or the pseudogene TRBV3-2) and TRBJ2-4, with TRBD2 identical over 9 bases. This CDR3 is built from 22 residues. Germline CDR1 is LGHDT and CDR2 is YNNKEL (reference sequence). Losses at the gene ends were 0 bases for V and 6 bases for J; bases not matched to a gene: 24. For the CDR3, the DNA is TGTGCCAGCAGCCAAGAGAATGGAGACCTAGCGGGGAAACCGGGGCTGGGAAACATTCAGTACTTC. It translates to CASSQENGDLAGKPGLGNIQYF.

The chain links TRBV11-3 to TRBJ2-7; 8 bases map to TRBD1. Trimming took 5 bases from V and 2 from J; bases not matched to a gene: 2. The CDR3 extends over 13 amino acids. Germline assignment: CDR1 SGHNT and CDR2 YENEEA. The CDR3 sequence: CASSGQGPYEQYF. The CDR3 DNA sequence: TGTGCCAGCAGCGGACAGGGCCCCTACGAGCAGTACTTC.

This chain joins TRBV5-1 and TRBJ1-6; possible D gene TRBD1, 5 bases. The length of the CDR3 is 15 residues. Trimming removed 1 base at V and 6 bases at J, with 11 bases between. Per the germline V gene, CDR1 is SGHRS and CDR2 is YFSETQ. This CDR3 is CASSLMGRGNSPLHF. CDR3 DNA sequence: TGCGCCAGCAGCTTGATGGGAAGGGGTAATTCACCCCTCCACTTT.

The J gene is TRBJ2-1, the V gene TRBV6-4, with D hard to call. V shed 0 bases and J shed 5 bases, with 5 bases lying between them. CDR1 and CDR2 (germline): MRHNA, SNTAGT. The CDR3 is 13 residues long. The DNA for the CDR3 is TGTGCCAGCAGTGACTCCGCAGACAATGAGCAGTTCTTC. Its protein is CASSDSADNEQFF.

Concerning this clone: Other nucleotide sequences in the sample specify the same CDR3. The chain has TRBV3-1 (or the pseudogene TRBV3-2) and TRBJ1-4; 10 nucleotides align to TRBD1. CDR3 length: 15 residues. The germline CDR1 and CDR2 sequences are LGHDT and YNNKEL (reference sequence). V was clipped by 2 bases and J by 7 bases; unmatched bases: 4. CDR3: CASSQPGQGSEKLFF. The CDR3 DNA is TGTGCCAGCAGCCAACCGGGACAGGGGAGTGAAAAACTGTTTTTT.

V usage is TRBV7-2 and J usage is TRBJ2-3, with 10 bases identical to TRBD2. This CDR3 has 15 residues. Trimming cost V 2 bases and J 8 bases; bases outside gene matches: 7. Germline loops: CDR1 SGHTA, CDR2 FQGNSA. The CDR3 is CASSLPGTSVATQYF. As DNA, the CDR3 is TGTGCCAGCAGCTTACCGGGGACTAGCGTGGCTACGCAGTATTTT.

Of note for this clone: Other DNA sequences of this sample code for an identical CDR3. The CDR3 coding sequence is TGTGCCAGCTCACCACCCCAGGGCCAAGAGACCCAGTACTTC. Protein: CASSPPQGQETQYF. This sequence joins TRBV18 and TRBJ2-5; a possible D gene is TRBD1 (5 bases). Trimming took off 0 bases at V and 1 base at J, with 6 bases between the two ends. Germline V gives CDR1 KGHSH, CDR2 LQKENI. The CDR3 contains 14 residues.

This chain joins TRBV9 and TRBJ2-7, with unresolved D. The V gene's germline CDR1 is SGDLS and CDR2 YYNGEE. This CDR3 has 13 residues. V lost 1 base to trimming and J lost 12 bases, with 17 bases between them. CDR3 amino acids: CASSVNSHGVAYF. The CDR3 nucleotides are TGTGCCAGCAGCGTAAATAGCCATGGAGTGGCGTACTTC.

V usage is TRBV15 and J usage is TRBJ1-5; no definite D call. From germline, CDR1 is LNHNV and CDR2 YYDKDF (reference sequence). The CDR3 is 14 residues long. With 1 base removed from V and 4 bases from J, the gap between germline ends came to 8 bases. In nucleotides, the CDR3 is TGTGCCACCAGCAGAGCACGGAGGAATCAGCCCCAGCATTTT. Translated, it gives CATSRARRNQPQHF.

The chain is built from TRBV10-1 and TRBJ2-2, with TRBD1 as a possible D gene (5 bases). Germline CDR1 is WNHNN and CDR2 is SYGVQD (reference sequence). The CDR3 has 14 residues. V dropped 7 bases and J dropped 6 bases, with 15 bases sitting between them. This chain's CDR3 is CASKMNQGSGELFF. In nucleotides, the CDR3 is TGCGCCAGCAAGATGAATCAGGGATCCGGGGAGCTGTTTTTT.

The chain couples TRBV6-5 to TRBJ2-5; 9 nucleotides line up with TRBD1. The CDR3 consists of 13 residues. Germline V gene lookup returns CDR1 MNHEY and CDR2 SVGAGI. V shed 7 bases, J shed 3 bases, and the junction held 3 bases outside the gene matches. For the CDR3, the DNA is TGTGCCAGCACCGGACAGGGGAAAGAGACCCAGTACTTC. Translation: CASTGQGKETQYF.

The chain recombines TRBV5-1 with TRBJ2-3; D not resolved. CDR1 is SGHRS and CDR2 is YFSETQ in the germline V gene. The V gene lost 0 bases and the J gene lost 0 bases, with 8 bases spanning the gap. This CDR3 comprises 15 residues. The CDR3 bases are TGCGCCAGCAGCTTGGTTGAGGTTAGCACAGATACGCAGTATTTT. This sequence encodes CASSLVEVSTDTQYF.

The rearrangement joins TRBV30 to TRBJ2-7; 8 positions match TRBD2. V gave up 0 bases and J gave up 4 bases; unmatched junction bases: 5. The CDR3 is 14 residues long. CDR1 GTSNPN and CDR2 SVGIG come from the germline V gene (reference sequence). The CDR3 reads CAWSVIAGSYEQYF. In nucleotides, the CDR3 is TGTGCCTGGAGTGTAATAGCGGGGAGTTACGAGCAGTACTTC.

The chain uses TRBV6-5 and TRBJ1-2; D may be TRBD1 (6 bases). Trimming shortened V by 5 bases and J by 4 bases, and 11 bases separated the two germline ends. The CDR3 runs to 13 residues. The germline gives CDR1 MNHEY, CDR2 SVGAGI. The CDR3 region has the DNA TGTGCCAGCAGTCCGGACAGACTCTATGGCTACACCTTC. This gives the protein CASSPDRLYGYTF.

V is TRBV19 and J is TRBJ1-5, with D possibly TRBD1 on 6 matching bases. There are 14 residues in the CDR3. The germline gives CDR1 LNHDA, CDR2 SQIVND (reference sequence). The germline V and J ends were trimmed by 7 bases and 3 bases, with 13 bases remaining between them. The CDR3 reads CASIGDTLNQPQHF. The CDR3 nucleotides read TGTGCCAGTATCGGGGACACACTCAATCAGCCCCAGCATTTT. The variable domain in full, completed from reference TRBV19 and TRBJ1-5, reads DGGITQSPKYLFRKEGQNVTLSCEQNLNHDAMYWYRQDPGQGLRLIYYSQIVNDFQKGDIAEGYSVSREKKESFPLTVTSAQKNPTAFYLCASIGDTLNQPQHFGDGTRLSIL.

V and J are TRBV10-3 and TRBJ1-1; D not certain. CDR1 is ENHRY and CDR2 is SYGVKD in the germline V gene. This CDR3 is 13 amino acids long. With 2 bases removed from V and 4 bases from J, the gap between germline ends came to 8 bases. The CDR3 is CAISEAPSTEAFF. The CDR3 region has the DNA TGTGCCATCAGTGAGGCGCCAAGCACTGAAGCTTTCTTT.

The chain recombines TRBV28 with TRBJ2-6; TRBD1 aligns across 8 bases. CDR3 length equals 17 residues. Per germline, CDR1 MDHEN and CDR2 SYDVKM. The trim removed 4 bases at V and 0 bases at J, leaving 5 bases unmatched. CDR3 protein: CASSSDRAISGANVLTF. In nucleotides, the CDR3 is TGTGCCAGCAGTTCGGACAGGGCGATCTCTGGGGCCAACGTCCTGACTTTC.

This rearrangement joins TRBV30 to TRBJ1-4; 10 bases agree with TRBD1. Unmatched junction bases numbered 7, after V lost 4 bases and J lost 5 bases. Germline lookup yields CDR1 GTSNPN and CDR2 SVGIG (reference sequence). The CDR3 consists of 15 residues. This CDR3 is CAWKNWDRGNEKLFF. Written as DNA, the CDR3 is TGTGCCTGGAAAAATTGGGACAGGGGCAATGAAAAACTGTTTTTT.

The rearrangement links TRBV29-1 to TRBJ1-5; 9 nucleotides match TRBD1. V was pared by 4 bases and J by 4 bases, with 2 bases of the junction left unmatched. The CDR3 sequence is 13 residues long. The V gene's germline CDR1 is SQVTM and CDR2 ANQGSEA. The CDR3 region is CSVGDRVNQPQHF. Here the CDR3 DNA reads TGCAGCGTTGGGGACAGGGTAAATCAGCCCCAGCATTTT.

In DNA form, the CDR3 reads TGTGCCAGCAGTGAAGGTACCGACAGGGGCTCCGAGCAGTACGTC. It is translated as CASSEGTDRGSEQYV. This chain joins TRBV6-1 and TRBJ2-7, with 8 bases that match TRBD1. The CDR3 runs 15 residues. The V gene's germline CDR1 is MNHNS and CDR2 SASEGT. Trimming removed 1 base from V and 6 bases from J; junction bases left unmatched: 8.

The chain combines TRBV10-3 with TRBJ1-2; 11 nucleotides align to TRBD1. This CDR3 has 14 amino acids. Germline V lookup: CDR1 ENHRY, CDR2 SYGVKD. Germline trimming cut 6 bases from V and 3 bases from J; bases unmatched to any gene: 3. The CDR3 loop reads CAIRGTGGYYGYTF. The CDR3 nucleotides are TGTGCCATCAGAGGGACAGGGGGGTACTATGGCTACACCTTC.

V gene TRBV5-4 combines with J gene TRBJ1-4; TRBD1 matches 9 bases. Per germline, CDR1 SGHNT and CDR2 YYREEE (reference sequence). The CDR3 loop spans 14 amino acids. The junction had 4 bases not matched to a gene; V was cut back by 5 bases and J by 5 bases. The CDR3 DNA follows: TGTGCCAGCAGTTCGGGACAGGGAAATGAAAAACTGTTTTTT. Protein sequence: CASSSGQGNEKLFF.

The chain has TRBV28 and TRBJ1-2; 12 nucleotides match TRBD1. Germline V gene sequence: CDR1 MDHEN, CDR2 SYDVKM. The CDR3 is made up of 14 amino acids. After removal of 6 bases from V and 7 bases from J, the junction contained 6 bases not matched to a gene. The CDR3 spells CASRGTGGLAGYTF. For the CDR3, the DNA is TGTGCCAGCAGGGGGACAGGGGGCTTGGCTGGCTACACCTTC.

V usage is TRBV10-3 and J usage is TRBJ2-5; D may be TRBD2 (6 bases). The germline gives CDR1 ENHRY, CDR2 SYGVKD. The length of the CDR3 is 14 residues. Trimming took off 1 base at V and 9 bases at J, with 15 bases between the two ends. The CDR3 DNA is TGTGCCATCAGTGAGTTTGGAACTAGCAATCCCCAGTACTTC. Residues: CAISEFGTSNPQYF.